This T cell receptor beta chain was captured by sequencing in a study of T-cell reconstitution after alpha-beta-depleted transplantation in children. Study-wide findings and caveats: Newly produced T cells mostly accounted for T-cell counts and diversity one year post-transplant. Certain patients had high TCRbeta diversity at day 60, and it came from recipient T cells and thymic progenitors that survived. Roughly two months post-transplant, alpha-beta T cells reportedly originated from several hundred graft clones that had expanded.

This clonotype was observed a handful of times. Its target is not known. Unique molecular identifiers were incorporated during preparation of the TCRbeta library. One entry per CDR3 protein results from TCRdb running MiXCR on the PCR reads. The table has 250,000 to 300,000 distinct CDR3 sequences, nearly 8% seen once. The CDR3 is 16 amino acids. CDR1 and CDR2 (germline): MNHEY, SMNVEV (reference sequence). With 3 bases removed from V and 3 bases from J, the gap between germline ends came to 15 bases. The clonotype comes from a female patient under 10 years old who had a stem cell transplant for Fanconi anemia, so the T cells may come from the graft donor. This chain uses TRBV27 with TRBJ1-5, with a weak D call TRBD1 (6 bases). The specimen comprised peripheral blood, sampled 360 days after TCRalphabeta/CD19-depleted stem cell transplant. CDR3 in amino acids: CASSFSPTGFNQPQHF. The CDR3 nucleotides read TGTGCCAGCAGTTTCTCCCCGACAGGCTTCAATCAGCCCCAGCATTTT.